The entry below describes one T cell receptor beta chain. The antigen remains unidentified. This record belongs to a study of T cell repertoires in cytomegalovirus infection. About the study: Shared public TCR beta signatures pointed to both CMV infection and a matching HLA type.

Study-wide findings and caveats: The study found HLA-C-restricted CMV-specific TCR beta clonotypes dominating the ex vivo response.

One entry per CDR3 protein results from TCRdb running MiXCR on the reads. The data show roughly 200,000 distinct CDR3 sequences, 17% seen once. Trimming shortened V by 5 bases and J by 4 bases, and 12 bases separated the two germline ends. CDR3 size: 13 residues. Sequenced input: CD8+ T cells from PBMCs. This sequence joins TRBV12-3 or TRBV12-4 and TRBJ2-7; perhaps TRBD1 as D (6 bases). The source is a human donor in good health (CMV status not recorded). Some clones in this sample may be carry-over from other donors' samples. This chain's CDR3 is CASSPGHRYEQYF. The CDR3 coding sequence is TGTGCCAGCAGTCCGGGACATCGATACGAGCAGTACTTC.